This T cell receptor (beta chain) is from a study of molecular identifiers for immune sequencing clone quantification. This clonotype was counted a few times. Previously published methods and listed TCR primers were used for the bulk TCR libraries. One entry per CDR3 protein, called by TCRdb with MiXCR from the PCR reads. The sample lists about 630,000 distinct CDR3 sequences, around 25% occurring once. The CDR3 spans 16 residues. The ends were cut back, 0 bases at V and 6 bases at J, with 14 bases in the middle. CDR1 SGHAT and CDR2 FQNNGV come from the germline V gene. Libraries for naive CD8 T cells, which were made from roughly 21,000 to 960,000 sorted cells, drew on 10%, 30% or 50% of the RNA.

V is TRBV11-2 and J is TRBJ2-2; D perhaps matches TRBD2 (6 bases). This clonotype was sampled from a human donor in good health. Some libraries in this study had Jurkat cell RNA spiked in. Sequencing was carried out using naive CD8+ T cells from blood, with Jurkat cell RNA spiked in. Subset specified: FACS-sorted CD8+CD4-CCR7+CD45RA+ naive T cells. CDR3 loop: CASSLDPAGLAGELFF. The CDR3 coding sequence is TGTGCCAGCAGCTTAGATCCCGCGGGACTGGCCGGGGAGCTGTTTTTT.